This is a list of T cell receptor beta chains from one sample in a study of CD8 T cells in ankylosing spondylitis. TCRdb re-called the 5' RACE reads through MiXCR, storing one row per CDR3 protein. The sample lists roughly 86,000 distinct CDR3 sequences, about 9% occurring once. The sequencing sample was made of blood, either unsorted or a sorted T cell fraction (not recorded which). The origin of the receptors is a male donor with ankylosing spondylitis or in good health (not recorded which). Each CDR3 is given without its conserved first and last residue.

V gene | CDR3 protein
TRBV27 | ASSLGAGGTDTQY
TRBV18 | ASSPPLSGSHSYEQY
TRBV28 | ASSQDLEKLF
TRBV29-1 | SVDAGFSYNEQF
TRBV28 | ASSSIDRGAYEQY
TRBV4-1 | ASSQDAGDDNQPQH
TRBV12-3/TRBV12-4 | ASSLGGGLSYEQY
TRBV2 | ASSRQEYQY
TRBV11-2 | ASSSRPTYEQY
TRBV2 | ASSEQDRSYEQY